One sample yielded the 27 T cell receptor beta chains listed below, sequenced in a study of T cells in Graves' hyperthyroidism and ophthalmopathy. TCR beta CDR3 regions were amplified from RNA transcripts. First-round RT-PCR targeting the TCR CDR3 was performed with the HTBI primer set. MiXCR, run by TCRdb on the multiplex PCR reads, gives a single entry per CDR3 protein. The table has some 760,000 distinct CDR3 sequences, less than 15% seen once. The sequenced sample consisted of blood. Receptors were obtained from a young woman with Graves' hyperthyroidism.

The gene calls are TRBV5-5 and TRBJ2-1, with 7 bases that match TRBD2. There are 15 residues in the CDR3. CDR1 and CDR2 (germline): SGHKS, YYEKEE (reference sequence). V was clipped by 3 bases and J by 10 bases; unmatched bases: 13. CDR3 protein: CASSWEPTYGGEQFF. The DNA of the CDR3 is TGTGCCAGCAGCTGGGAGCCTACGTACGGGGGGGAGCAGTTCTTC. Using reference TRBV5-5 and TRBJ2-1 for the parts outside the CDR3, the full variable domain is DAGVTQSPTHLIKTRGQQVTLRCSPISGHKSVSWYQQVLGQGPQFIFQYYEKEERGRGNFPDRFSARQFPNYSSELNVNALLLGDSALYLCASSWEPTYGGEQFFGPGTRLTVL.

There are many counts of this clonotype. For the CDR3, the DNA is TGTGCCAGCAGTTACTCGGGAACCGGGACAGCTTACTACGAGCAGTACTTC. As protein: CASSYSGTGTAYYEQYF. V gene TRBV6-5 combines with J gene TRBJ2-7; 7 bases match TRBD1. Germline loops: CDR1 MNHEY, CDR2 SVGAGI. After removal of 0 bases from V and 3 bases from J, the junction contained 11 bases not matched to a gene. There are 17 residues in the CDR3.

There are many counts of this clonotype. The chain employs TRBV30 and TRBJ1-1, with D hard to call. CDR1 is GTSNPN and CDR2 is SVGIG in the germline V gene (reference sequence). The V and J ends lost 0 bases and 7 bases respectively, with 6 bases between them. CDR3 length equals 11 residues. CDR3 residues: CAWSVRFEAFF. CDR3 in DNA: TGTGCCTGGAGTGTACGGTTTGAAGCTTTCTTT.

This rearrangement joins TRBV2 to TRBJ2-7; 10 positions match TRBD1. The CDR3 loop spans 15 amino acids. The V gene's germline CDR1 is SNHLY and CDR2 FYNNEI. V trimming: 6 bases; J trimming: 2 bases; junction bases outside the gene matches: 7. The CDR3 sequence: CASRSWGTGAYEQYF. The CDR3 region has the DNA TGTGCCAGCAGAAGTTGGGGGACAGGGGCCTACGAGCAGTACTTC.

This clonotype was detected ten times or more. The gene calls are TRBV7-2 and TRBJ2-4; D may be TRBD1 (6 bases). There are 14 residues in the CDR3. V gave up 5 bases and J gave up 7 bases, with 15 bases separating them. Germline-derived CDR1 and CDR2 are SGHTA and FQGNSA. CDR3 in DNA: TGTGCCAGCAGCCAGGATATACAGGGTAACATTCAGTACTTC. It yields the protein CASSQDIQGNIQYF.

This clonotype came up many times. This chain connects TRBV29-1 to TRBJ1-5; maybe TRBD1 (5 bases). CDR1 and CDR2 (germline): SQVTM, ANQGSEA. The CDR3 covers 13 residues. The V end lost 3 bases, the J end lost 3 bases, and 9 bases lay between the germline ends. The CDR3 DNA reads TGCAGCGTTGACCAGGGAACCAATCAGCCCCAGCATTTT. This sequence encodes CSVDQGTNQPQHF.

This clonotype was counted between two and nine times. The chain is built from TRBV27 and TRBJ2-2, with 9 bases matching TRBD2. Germline assignment: CDR1 MNHEY and CDR2 SMNVEV (reference sequence). This CDR3 has 17 amino acids. After removal of 2 bases from V and 9 bases from J, the junction contained 13 bases not matched to a gene. The CDR3 spells CASSLTGGLAGTRELFF. CDR3 DNA: TGTGCCAGCAGTTTAACCGGCGGGCTAGCGGGAACAAGGGAGCTGTTTTTT.

This clonotype was picked up many times. This chain joins TRBV6-1 and TRBJ2-5, with TRBD2 matching 7 bases. This CDR3 comprises 15 residues. V lost 6 bases, J lost 1 base, and 8 bases stayed unmatched. The V gene's germline CDR1 is MNHNS and CDR2 SASEGT. The DNA of the CDR3 is TGTGCCAGCAGACCGCATAGCGGGCTCCAAGAGACCCAGTACTTC. Residues: CASRPHSGLQETQYF.

The chain recombines TRBV7-2 with TRBJ1-1, with TRBD1 as a possible D gene (5 bases). CDR1 is SGHTA and CDR2 is FQGNSA in the germline V gene. The V end lost 8 bases, the J end lost 1 base, and 14 bases lay between the germline ends. The CDR3 loop spans 14 amino acids. CDR3 nucleotide sequence: TGTGCCAGCCGTGGAGGGACGGGGAACACTGAAGCTTTCTTT. Protein product: CASRGGTGNTEAFF.

Many counts were recorded for this clonotype. The gene calls are TRBV30 and TRBJ2-1, with TRBD1 matching 12 bases. Per germline, CDR1 GTSNPN and CDR2 SVGIG (reference sequence). The CDR3 is 15 residues long. Trimming at V came to 0 bases and at J to 6 bases, leaving 3 bases not matched to a gene. The CDR3 DNA sequence: TGTGCCTGGAGTGTAGGGACAGGGGGCATCAATGAGCAGTTCTTC. It specifies CAWSVGTGGINEQFF.

This clonotype has a count of ten or more. This chain links TRBV6-2 or TRBV6-3 with TRBJ2-6; D not certain. The V gene's germline CDR1 is MNHEY and CDR2 SVGEGT. The CDR3 runs 11 residues. V gave up 9 bases and J gave up 2 bases, with 2 bases separating them. CDR3 nucleotides: TGTGCCAGTACTGGGGCCAACGTCCTGACTTTC. Its translation is CASTGANVLTF.

This clonotype came up many times. This chain joins TRBV12-3 or TRBV12-4 and TRBJ2-2, with D perhaps matching TRBD1 or TRBD2 (5 bases each). Trimming took 1 base from V and 2 from J, leaving 8 bases between them. The CDR3 consists of 15 residues. Here the CDR3 DNA reads TGTGCCAGCAGTTTAGGGGGGTATAACACCGGGGAGCTGTTTTTT. This translates into CASSLGGYNTGELFF.

This rearrangement joins TRBV4-2 to TRBJ2-7; 8 nucleotides agree with TRBD1. This CDR3 spans 13 amino acids. The V gene's germline CDR1 is LGHNA and CDR2 YNFKEQ. With V trimmed by 5 bases and J by 6 bases, 6 bases remained unmatched. The chain's CDR3 is CASSSTGVGEQYF. In DNA, the CDR3 is TGTGCCAGCAGCTCGACAGGGGTAGGCGAGCAGTACTTC.

Points on this clonotype: This may be a read error, as it is one base from a much larger clone. The V call is TRBV6-4, the J call TRBJ2-1; 8 bases agree with TRBD2. With the DNA end fitting TRBJ2-7 better, the J assignment may be wrong. CDR3 length: 15 residues. CDR1 is MRHNA, CDR2 SNTAGT, per germline. The CDR3 loop reads CASSEVAGSYNEQYF. The CDR3 DNA reads TGTGCCAGCAGTGAAGTAGCGGGGTCCTACAATGAGCAGTACTTC.

The J gene is TRBJ2-1, the V gene TRBV30; 10 bases fit TRBD1. The CDR3 totals 16 residues. V dropped 0 bases and J dropped 6; count of bases not matched to a gene: 8. Germline-derived CDR1 and CDR2 are GTSNPN and SVGIG (reference sequence). CDR3 nucleotide sequence: TGTGCCTGGAGTGTAGGGGGGACAGGGGCTGGCAATGAGCAGTTCTTC. Translated, it gives CAWSVGGTGAGNEQFF.

This clonotype came up many times. The V gene is TRBV3-1, the J gene TRBJ2-1; 7 bases agree with TRBD2. Germline assignment: CDR1 LGHDT and CDR2 YNNKEL (reference sequence). The V segment lost 6 bases and the J segment 10 bases; nucleotides outside the gene matches: 9. This CDR3 contains 13 residues. The CDR3 region is CASSRGRVGEQFF. DNA of the CDR3: TGTGCCAGCAGTCGGGGGAGGGTCGGAGAGCAGTTCTTC.

J is TRBJ2-3 and V is TRBV15; no firm D call. The CDR3 is made up of 14 amino acids. Trimming shortened V by 0 bases and J by 2 bases, and 6 bases separated the two germline ends. In germline, CDR1 is LNHNV, CDR2 YYDKDF (reference sequence). The CDR3 here is CATSRDRATDTQYF. In nucleotides, the CDR3 is TGTGCCACCAGCAGAGATAGGGCCACAGATACGCAGTATTTT.

The genes are TRBV12-3 or TRBV12-4 and TRBJ2-7; TRBD1 agrees at 11 bases. Germline trimming cut 6 bases from V and 3 bases from J; bases unmatched to any gene: 4. CDR3 size: 14 residues. The CDR3 DNA is TGTGCCAGCAGCCGGGGACAGGGGGTCTACGAGCAGTACTTC. This gives the protein CASSRGQGVYEQYF.

As to this clonotype: An end of the junction differs from the germline gene, which may be a read error. CDR3 residues: CASTLSGASTDTQYF. As DNA, the CDR3 is TGTGCCAGCACCTTAAGCGGGGCCAGCACAGATACGCAGTATTTT. The chain employs TRBV7-2 and TRBJ2-3; 7 nucleotides match TRBD2. The CDR3 is 15 residues long. Germline loops: CDR1 SGHTA, CDR2 FQGNSA.

This clonotype came up a few times. This sequence may be a read error, since a much larger clone differs from it by one base. The rearrangement joins TRBV30 to TRBJ1-1; D is unclear. V was clipped by 3 bases and J by 1 base, with 12 bases between them. Germline values: CDR1 GTSNPN, CDR2 SVGIG (reference sequence). There are 14 residues in the CDR3. The CDR3 reads CAWSYGLWNTEAFF. CDR3 DNA sequence: TGTGCCTGGAGCTATGGGCTGTGGAACACTGAAGCTTTCTTT.

Ten or more counts support this clonotype. The J gene is TRBJ2-3, the V gene TRBV28; D gene uncertain. Germline CDR1 is MDHEN and CDR2 is SYDVKM. Trimming took 2 bases from V and 6 from J, leaving 15 bases between them. The CDR3 length is 15 residues. The CDR3 DNA is TGTGCCAGCAGTTTACGTCGCTTACTGGGGGATACGCAGTATTTT. It codes for CASSLRRLLGDTQYF. Variable domain in full (rest from reference TRBV28 and TRBJ2-3): DVKVTQSSRYLVKRTGEKVFLECVQDMDHENMFWYRQDPGLGLRLIYFSYDVKMKEKGDIPEGYSVSREKKERFSLILESASTNQTSMYLCASSLRRLLGDTQYFGPGTRLTVL.

The chain employs TRBV6-5 and TRBJ2-7, with 8 positions matching TRBD1. The end of the DNA fits TRBJ2-1 better, so the J call may be wrong. Germline CDR1 MNHEY, CDR2 SVGAGI. The CDR3 totals 14 residues. As DNA, the CDR3 is TGTGCCAGCAGTTACCCGACCGGGACAGGCGAGCAGTTCTTC. Amino acid sequence: CASSYPTGTGEQFF.

This clonotype was seen many times. V is TRBV11-1 and J is TRBJ2-7; 11 nucleotides match TRBD2. The V gene's germline CDR1 is SGHAT and CDR2 FQDESV (reference sequence). The CDR3 length is 16 residues. J was trimmed by 3 bases and V by 4 bases; bases with no gene match: 8. Written as DNA, the CDR3 is TGTGCCAGCAGCTCTCTAGCCGGGACTAGCGGCTACGAGCAGTACTTC. This gives the protein CASSSLAGTSGYEQYF.

This clonotype was recorded many times. The V gene is TRBV18, the J gene TRBJ2-2; D gene unclear. Trimming took off 5 bases at V and 5 bases at J, with 9 bases between the two ends. Per germline, CDR1 KGHSH and CDR2 LQKENI. The length of the CDR3 is 13 residues. CDR3 residues: CASSSRPTGELFF. Written as DNA, the CDR3 is TGTGCCAGCTCATCCAGGCCGACCGGGGAGCTGTTTTTT.

This clonotype appeared many times. This rearrangement joins TRBV27 to TRBJ2-2; 8 bases match TRBD1. Per germline, CDR1 MNHEY and CDR2 SMNVEV (reference sequence). The junction had 11 bases not matched to a gene; V was cut back by 5 bases and J by 0 bases. The CDR3 totals 18 residues. The CDR3 protein is CASSPQGALRTNTGELFF. The CDR3, as DNA: TGTGCCAGCAGTCCCCAGGGGGCGTTAAGAACGAACACCGGGGAGCTGTTTTTT.

This clonotype came up many times. The J gene is TRBJ2-1, the V gene TRBV27, with TRBD1 as a possible D gene (5 bases). The CDR3 covers 14 residues. Germline V gene data show CDR1 as MNHEY and CDR2 as SMNVEV (reference sequence). Deletions cut 6 bases from V and 1 base from J, with 10 bases between. CDR3 nucleotide sequence: TGTGCCAGCAGAGGGGTATCATCCTACAATGAGCAGTTCTTC. It codes for CASRGVSSYNEQFF.

This clonotype has ten or more counts. The rearrangement links TRBV6-1 to TRBJ1-5; 7 positions agree with TRBD1. Germline V CDR1 and CDR2: MNHNS, SASEGT. CDR3 length equals 18 residues. Unmatched junction bases numbered 14, after V lost 6 bases and J lost 0 bases. The CDR3, as DNA: TGTGCCAGCAGCTCGACCCGGACAGGAAAGTATAGCAATCAGCCCCAGCATTTT. Its translation is CASSSTRTGKYSNQPQHF.